Below are 30 T cell receptor beta chains sequenced from a single sample in a study of vaccination and CD4 T cells after COVID-19. The treatment: roughly 11-day PBMC culture with coronavirus spike peptide pools or control peptides (ViraFEST assay). For these TCRs, the target antigens are not known. With the Oncomine TCR Beta short-read assay, DNA from cultured CD4+ T cells was sequenced. Using its own MiXCR run on the PCR reads, TCRdb lists one record per CDR3 protein. The sample lists approximately 15,000 distinct CDR3 sequences; approximately 54% were seen once. Material: CD4+ T cells from blood, cultured in vitro. Source of these receptors: a human donor who had recovered from COVID-19.

CDR3 amino acids: CASSQEVATGGEAFF. The CDR3, as DNA: TGCGCCAGCAGCCAAGAAGTGGCTACAGGCGGCGAAGCTTTCTTT. The chain couples TRBV4-1 to TRBJ1-1, with D perhaps matching TRBD1 (5 bases). V was trimmed by 0 bases and J by 8 bases, leaving 16 bases between them. CDR3 length: 15 residues. Germline V gene data show CDR1 as MGHRA and CDR2 as YSYEKL.

This clonotype occurred a few times. The V gene is TRBV20-1, the J gene TRBJ2-1; 9 nucleotides agree with TRBD2. The CDR3 has 15 residues. The junction had 12 bases not matched to a gene; V was cut back by 6 bases and J by 6 bases. CDR1 is DFQATT and CDR2 is SNEGSKA in the germline V gene (reference sequence). This chain's CDR3 is CSAVETASGINEQFF. The CDR3 DNA reads TGCAGTGCAGTAGAAACGGCTAGCGGGATCAATGAGCAGTTCTTC.

Notes on this clonotype: Compared with germline, one end of the junction differs, possibly owing to a read error. The chain combines TRBV6-5 with TRBJ1-1; no reliable D call. The CDR3 runs 12 residues. Germline V gene data show CDR1 as MNHEY and CDR2 as SVGAGI. CDR3 residues: CASSSTTREALF. The CDR3 DNA is TGTGCCAGCAGTTCCACGACGCGGGAAGCTTTGTTT.

The V and J genes are TRBV30 and TRBJ2-7, with TRBD2 matching over 7 bases. Germline V gene lookup returns CDR1 GTSNPN and CDR2 SVGIG (reference sequence). V lost 4 bases to trimming and J lost 0 bases; unmatched junction nucleotides: 6. CDR3 length equals 14 residues. CDR3 in amino acids: CAWTPGLNSYEQYF. The CDR3 nucleotides are TGTGCCTGGACACCGGGACTAAACTCCTACGAGCAGTACTTC. Full variable domain (outside the CDR3, taken from reference TRBV30 and TRBJ2-7): SQTIHQWPATLVQPVGSPLSLECTVEGTSNPNLYWYRQAAGRGLQLLFYSVGIGQISSEVPQNLSASRPQDRQFILSSKKLLLSDSGFYLCAWTPGLNSYEQYFGPGTRLTVT.

This chain joins TRBV12-3 or TRBV12-4 and TRBJ1-1; D is possibly TRBD1 (6 bases). This CDR3 has 13 amino acids. Trimming pared 6 bases from V and 6 bases from J, leaving 14 bases between. The CDR3 DNA sequence: TGTGCCAGCAGGAATACAGGGTCCTCTGAAGCTTTCTTT. As protein: CASRNTGSSEAFF.

The chain is built from TRBV20-1 and TRBJ2-3, with 13 bases aligning to TRBD2. This CDR3 comprises 16 residues. The ends lost 1 base at V and 6 bases at J; junction bases unmatched: 7. CDR1 DFQATT and CDR2 SNEGSKA come from the germline V gene (reference sequence). CDR3 amino acids: CSARGGLAGDMDTQYF. The DNA for the CDR3 is TGCAGTGCTAGAGGAGGACTAGCGGGAGATATGGATACGCAGTATTTT.

V and J are TRBV20-1 and TRBJ1-3; no firm D call. Trimming cost V 3 bases and J 2 bases, with 8 bases left between them. CDR3 length: 13 amino acids. The germline V gene has CDR1 DFQATT and CDR2 SNEGSKA (reference sequence). CDR3 amino acids: CSASTVAGNTIYF. The CDR3 bases are TGCAGTGCTAGTACAGTGGCTGGAAACACCATATATTTT.

This clonotype showed up just a few times. The chain couples TRBV2 to TRBJ2-5; 9 positions agree with TRBD2. V lost 7 bases, J lost 2 bases, and 8 bases stayed unmatched. The CDR3 contains 15 residues. Germline lookup yields CDR1 SNHLY and CDR2 FYNNEI. DNA of the CDR3: TGTGCCAGCACAGAAATTAGCGGGGGTCAAGAGACCCAGTACTTC. Its protein is CASTEISGGQETQYF.

The chain is built from TRBV2 and TRBJ2-5; tentatively, D is TRBD1 (5 bases). This CDR3 spans 11 amino acids. V was clipped by 6 bases and J by 3 bases, with 5 bases between them. Germline CDR1 and CDR2: SNHLY and FYNNEI. CDR3 amino acids: CASRTEETQYF. Written as DNA, the CDR3 is TGTGCCAGCAGGACAGAAGAGACCCAGTACTTC.

This rearrangement joins TRBV7-2 to TRBJ1-1, with D perhaps TRBD1 (6 bases). V shed 4 bases and J shed 0 bases, with 27 bases lying between them. The CDR3 consists of 20 residues. The germline V gene has CDR1 SGHTA and CDR2 FQGNSA. In DNA, the CDR3 is TGTGCCAGCAGCTCGAGGAGTTACCAGGGGTCGCGGAGAATGAACACTGAAGCTTTCTTT. Protein sequence: CASSSRSYQGSRRMNTEAFF. Supplemented by reference TRBV7-2 and TRBJ1-1, the full variable domain reads GAGVSQSPSNKVTEKGKDVELRCDPISGHTALYWYRQSLGQGLEFLIYFQGNSAPDKSGLPSDRFSAERTGGSVSTLTIQRTQQEDSAVYLCASSSRSYQGSRRMNTEAFFGQGTRLTVV.

The chain has TRBV10-3 and TRBJ2-2; D tentatively reads TRBD1 or TRBD2 (5 bases each). CDR1 and CDR2 from the germline V gene are ENHRY and SYGVKD. The CDR3 is 15 residues long. V was pared by 8 bases and J by 4 bases, with 17 bases between. The CDR3 bases are TGTGCCATCGGCAATCAAGGGGACGGCACCGGGGAGCTGTTTTTT. It yields the protein CAIGNQGDGTGELFF.

The V call is TRBV7-2, the J call TRBJ2-7; 9 bases agree with TRBD1. CDR1 SGHTA and CDR2 FQGNSA come from the germline V gene. The CDR3 length is 17 residues. Trimming took 8 bases from V and 2 from J; bases not matched to a gene: 16. The DNA for the CDR3 is TGTGCCAGCTCCCTTTCCTACCGGACAGGGGTCCCCTACGAGCAGTACTTC. Translation gives CASSLSYRTGVPYEQYF.

CDR3: CASSGGLRNNQPQHF. CDR3 sequence (DNA): TGTGCCAGCAGTGGAGGTCTGCGTAACAATCAGCCCCAGCATTTT. The rearrangement joins TRBV28 to TRBJ1-5; D is undetermined. The germline gives CDR1 MDHEN, CDR2 SYDVKM. The V end lost 5 bases, the J end lost 3 bases, and 14 bases lay between the germline ends. This CDR3 is 15 amino acids long.

This chain links TRBV27 with TRBJ1-1, with D hard to call. CDR3 length: 14 residues. The germline V and J ends were trimmed by 5 bases and 3 bases, with 13 bases remaining between them. The germline CDR1 and CDR2 sequences are MNHEY and SMNVEV (reference sequence). The CDR3 sequence: CASSPQGRDTEAFF. In DNA, the CDR3 is TGTGCCAGCAGTCCCCAAGGGCGAGACACTGAAGCTTTCTTT.

This clonotype was seen more than once but under ten times. V gene TRBV18 combines with J gene TRBJ1-1; D call uncertain. CDR3 size: 16 residues. The V end was cut by 0 bases, the J end by 5 bases, with 16 bases between. CDR1 and CDR2 (germline): KGHSH, LQKENI. CDR3 protein: CASSPPSSGSGTEAFF. CDR3 DNA: TGTGCCAGCTCACCACCTTCGAGCGGATCCGGGACTGAAGCTTTCTTT.

J is TRBJ2-1 and V is TRBV30; D is perhaps TRBD1 or TRBD2 (5 bases each). Trimming stripped 4 bases from V and 6 bases from J, with 13 bases between. Germline V CDR1 and CDR2: GTSNPN, SVGIG (reference sequence). The CDR3 totals 13 residues. The CDR3 is CAWNSLGTNEQFF. CDR3 bases: TGTGCCTGGAACTCCCTCGGGACCAATGAGCAGTTCTTC.

The chain employs TRBV7-2 and TRBJ2-1; possibly TRBD2 for D (7 bases). The CDR3 sequence is 15 residues long. The germline CDR1 and CDR2 sequences are SGHTA and FQGNSA. Trimming took off 5 bases at V and 7 bases at J, with 18 bases between the two ends. The CDR3 is CASSPEGGLWNEQFF. CDR3 nucleotides: TGTGCCAGCAGCCCAGAGGGGGGGCTATGGAATGAGCAGTTCTTC.

V usage is TRBV7-2 and J usage is TRBJ1-1; D call uncertain. The V end was cut by 0 bases, the J end by 4 bases, with 12 bases between. In germline, CDR1 is SGHTA, CDR2 FQGNSA. This CDR3 is built from 15 residues. The CDR3 nucleotides read TGTGCCAGCAGCTTAGCCGACCGGGCGGGCACTGAAGCTTTCTTT. Translating gives CASSLADRAGTEAFF.

This rearrangement joins TRBV27 to TRBJ1-5, with D possibly matching TRBD1 (6 bases). This CDR3 spans 14 amino acids. V was cut by 6 bases and J by 6 bases, with 15 bases left in between. CDR1 is MNHEY, CDR2 SMNVEV, per germline (reference sequence). The CDR3 nucleotides read TGTGCCAGCAGCACACAGGGAAGGGTTCAGCCCCAGCATTTT. The encoded protein is CASSTQGRVQPQHF.

The chain uses TRBV6-5 and TRBJ2-3, with TRBD1 matching over 10 bases. The germline CDR1 and CDR2 sequences are MNHEY and SVGAGI. The V gene end was trimmed by 4 bases and the J gene end by 1 base; junction bases not matched to a gene: 5. The CDR3 is 16 amino acids. The CDR3: CASSSPGTGGTDTQYF. CDR3 coding DNA: TGTGCCAGCAGTTCCCCCGGGACAGGGGGCACAGATACGCAGTATTTT.

A remark on this clonotype: The junction and the germline gene differ at one end; a read error may be behind it. This chain joins TRBV7-7 and TRBJ2-7; 8 bases are a match to TRBD2. Germline V gives CDR1 SSHAT, CDR2 FNYEAQ (reference sequence). The CDR3 sequence is 15 residues long. The CDR3 region is CASSPGGSRSYEQYF. The CDR3 DNA reads TGTGCTAGCAGCCCGGGAGGGTCCAGATCCTACGAGCAGTACTTC.

The chain uses TRBV6-1 and TRBJ2-1; TRBD2 might be the D (5 bases). CDR3 length: 15 amino acids. Trimming cost V 6 bases and J 5 bases, with 17 bases left between them. Germline loops: CDR1 MNHNS, CDR2 SASEGT. CDR3 residues: CASSRPLDGDNEQFF. DNA of the CDR3: TGTGCCAGCAGCCGACCTTTGGACGGGGACAATGAGCAGTTCTTC.

This chain uses TRBV10-3 with TRBJ1-2, with D perhaps TRBD1 (5 bases). The germline CDR1 and CDR2 sequences are ENHRY and SYGVKD. There are 12 residues in the CDR3. V lost 8 bases and J lost 3, with 10 bases in between. The chain's CDR3 is CAIEGGDYGYTF. CDR3 bases: TGTGCCATCGAAGGAGGGGACTATGGCTACACCTTC.

This sequence joins TRBV5-1 and TRBJ1-1; D call uncertain. The ends were cut back, 0 bases at V and 4 bases at J, with 19 bases in the middle. The CDR3 extends over 17 amino acids. The germline V gene has CDR1 SGHRS and CDR2 YFSETQ. The CDR3 DNA sequence: TGCGCCAGCAGCTTGGGGACTTCGACGGCTGTGGGCACTGAAGCTTTCTTT. It translates to CASSLGTSTAVGTEAFF.

This chain uses TRBV7-3 with TRBJ2-7; possibly TRBD2 for D (5 bases). This CDR3 spans 13 amino acids. Germline assignment: CDR1 SGHTA and CDR2 FQGTGA. Trimming took off 5 bases at V and 6 bases at J, with 14 bases between the two ends. The CDR3 bases are TGTGCCAGCAGCACCAGTAGGGCGGGCGAGCAGTACTTC. Amino acids: CASSTSRAGEQYF.

This clonotype was picked up one time. V usage is TRBV5-8 and J usage is TRBJ2-3; D unresolved. This CDR3 region has 13 residues. V was pared by 4 bases and J by 4 bases, with 10 bases between. In germline, CDR1 is SGHTS, CDR2 YDEGEE. CDR3 sequence (DNA): TGTGCCAGCAGCGACACAGTGCCAGATACGCAGTATTTT. Amino acids: CASSDTVPDTQYF.

This clonotype has just a few counts. In DNA form, the CDR3 reads TGTGCCATCAGTGGGGAAGGGCAGACCCAGCCCCAGCATTTT. Its protein product is CAISGEGQTQPQHF. This chain joins TRBV10-3 and TRBJ1-5; D ambiguous. Germline values: CDR1 ENHRY, CDR2 SYGVKD. CDR3 length: 14 residues. V lost 4 bases, J lost 7 bases, and 14 bases lay in between.

The chain joins TRBV6-1 to TRBJ2-3; D remains unclear. The CDR3 is 13 amino acids. V was shortened by 5 bases and J by 6 bases, with 12 bases between the two germline ends. Germline V gives CDR1 MNHNS, CDR2 SASEGT. The CDR3 here is CASSQPPGDTQYF. DNA for the CDR3: TGTGCCAGCAGTCAACCTCCTGGGGATACGCAGTATTTT.

This clonotype turned up a few times. J is TRBJ1-6 and V is TRBV6-5; the match to TRBD1 covers 9 bases. The CDR3 totals 15 residues. J lost 8 bases, V lost 0 bases, and 2 bases had no gene match. Per germline, CDR1 MNHEY and CDR2 SVGAGI. CDR3 residues: CASSYSRTGDSPLHF. CDR3 nucleotide sequence: TGTGCCAGCAGTTACTCCCGGACAGGGGATTCACCCCTCCACTTT.

The chain carries TRBV2 and TRBJ1-1, with 7 bases lining up with TRBD1. CDR3 length: 15 residues. With V trimmed by 7 bases and J by 7 bases, 15 bases remained unmatched. CDR1 and CDR2 (germline): SNHLY, FYNNEI. CDR3 sequence (DNA): TGTGCCAGCATAGAGACAGGGCGAAATAACGGTGAAGCTTTCTTT. Translating it yields CASIETGRNNGEAFF. The variable domain in full, with the rest retrieved from reference TRBV2 and TRBJ1-1, is EPEVTQTPSHQVTQMGQEVILRCVPISNHLYFYWYRQILGQKVEFLVSFYNNEISEKSEIFDDQFSVERPDGSNFTLKIRSTKLEDSAMYFCASIETGRNNGEAFFGQGTRLTVV.